The T cell receptor beta chain under discussion was sequenced for a study of cytomegalovirus exposure and HLA in healthy donors. The study, taken as a whole, reports: Likely technical artifact: a cluster of highly shared sequence variants.

Vbeta (60) and Jbeta (13) primers were used in the PCR. TCRdb's copy holds only in-frame clones and misses some; the assay was immunoSEQ multiplex PCR. There are 120,000 to 150,000 clones in the sample; 70% to 80% occur only once, and less than 15% lies in the top ten. Germline CDR1 reads SGHAT; CDR2 reads FQNNGV. The V and J ends lost 3 bases and 7 bases respectively, with 3 bases between them. The CDR3 is made up of 11 amino acids. In this sample, this clone turned up once. What it recognizes is unknown. This chain links TRBV11-2 with TRBJ1-4, with unresolved D. The sequenced sample consisted of PBMCs. This clonotype originated in a man between 40 and 49 years old in good health and CMV-seropositive. In nucleotides, the CDR3 is TGTGCCAGCAGCTTCGGTGAAAAACTGTTTTTT. Protein sequence: CASSFGEKLFF.